The 3 T cell receptor beta chains presented below share a single source sample, sequenced in a study of T cell responses to AZD1222 COVID-19 vaccine. This table comes from immunoSEQ multiplex PCR, and its TCRdb copy is limited to in-frame clones, with some not included. The sample records roughly 99,000 clones, 90% to 95% being singletons. Sequences were derived from peripheral blood, sampled 28 days after the second AZD1222 dose. These TCRs come from an adult who received the AZD1222 COVID-19 vaccine.

The V gene is TRBV7-2, the J gene TRBJ2-7; a possible D gene is TRBD1 (6 bases). The CDR3 has 15 residues. From germline, CDR1 is SGHTA and CDR2 FQGNSA. V was cut by 2 bases and J by 3 bases, with 14 bases left in between. CDR3 amino acids: CASSLNPAGDYEQYF. Written as DNA, the CDR3 is TGTGCCAGCAGCTTAAATCCCGCAGGGGACTACGAGCAGTACTTC.

The V and J genes are TRBV10-2 and TRBJ1-1; 7 nucleotides line up with TRBD1. In germline, CDR1 is WSHSY, CDR2 SAAADI. The CDR3 loop spans 15 amino acids. After removal of 3 bases from V and 1 base from J, the junction contained 5 bases not matched to a gene. This CDR3 is CASSDHGQANTEAFF. The CDR3 nucleotides are TGCGCCAGCAGTGATCATGGACAGGCGAACACTGAAGCTTTCTTT.

This clone was recorded only once. V gene TRBV18 combines with J gene TRBJ2-1; TRBD2 agrees at 10 bases. V lost 6 bases and J lost 5; bases outside the gene matches: 4. Germline V gene lookup returns CDR1 KGHSH and CDR2 LQKENI. CDR3 length: 14 amino acids. The CDR3 bases are TGTGCCAGCTCTTTCCTAGCGGGGGACAATGAGCAGTTCTTC. Residues: CASSFLAGDNEQFF.